This TCR beta chain was observed in a study of T cell repertoires in cytomegalovirus infection. Study overall: In public TCR beta signatures, there were indications of both CMV infection and matching HLA type. The study, taken as a whole, reports: Identification of carriers of CMV plus the relevant HLA was performed using cumulative public TCR beta family frequency. HLA-C-restricted, CMV-specific TCR beta clonotypes were dominant ex vivo.

V lost 1 base to trimming and J lost 1 base, with 9 bases between them. This CDR3 is 15 amino acids long. CDR1 is SEHNR, CDR2 FQNEAQ, per germline (reference sequence). TCRdb processed the reads anew with MiXCR; each CDR3 protein has one entry. Of 500,000 to 600,000 distinct CDR3 sequences listed, 16% are singletons. This clonotype was counted ten times or more. Antigen: not known. The source material was CD8+ T cells from PBMCs. The source of this sequence is a human donor in good health (CMV status not recorded). Some clones in this sample may be carry-over from other donors' samples. V usage is TRBV7-9 and J usage is TRBJ2-3; D is unclear. The CDR3 DNA follows: TGTGCCAGCAGCTTAGTAGTTCGGGGCACAGATACGCAGTATTTT. This codes for CASSLVVRGTDTQYF.